The clone carrying this TCR beta chain was recorded only once. Treatment for all HIV-infected participants took place in the United States. Running of the v3.0 immunoSEQ assay took place at survey level. Data came from immunoSEQ multiplex PCR; TCRdb stores just in-frame clones and leaves some out. The sample consists of over 35,000 clones, approximately 94% of them appearing once. Germline V CDR1 and CDR2: KGHSH, LQKENI. There are 12 residues in the CDR3. Trimming pared 3 bases from V and 6 bases from J, leaving 8 bases between. This sample was taken from a study of long-term antiretroviral therapy in people with HIV.

Specimen: unsorted PBMCs, collected roughly 9.5 years after starting antiretroviral therapy. The origin of this receptor is a young man with HIV. The chain joins TRBV18 to TRBJ1-2, with a tentative D call TRBD1 (5 bases). Here the CDR3 DNA reads TGTGCCAGCTCACCGATGGGGGATGGCTACACCTTC. Translating it yields CASSPMGDGYTF.